This T cell receptor beta chain was profiled in a study of T cell responses to AZD1222 COVID-19 vaccine. Study findings and constraints: CD4 TCRs covered the whole spike, strongest at regions 160-218 and 743-854. Donors skewed white British and female; clonal diversity was possibly underestimated.

Turning to this clone: As yet, its antigen is unknown.

Profiling relied on immunoSEQ multiplex PCR, and the TCRdb table lists in-frame clones only, not all of them. The repertoire consists of about 67,000 clones, with around 82% occurring once and the leading ten covering 6.5%. The sequences come from peripheral blood, collected 28 days after the second AZD1222 dose. This receptor was identified in an adult who received the AZD1222 COVID-19 vaccine.

The CDR3 DNA follows: TGTGCCAGCACTCCCCTGGCGGGCAGGTACGAGCAGTACTTC. Protein: CASTPLAGRYEQYF. The chain carries TRBV6-5 and TRBJ2-7; perhaps TRBD2 as D (5 bases). CDR3 length equals 14 residues. CDR1 is MNHEY and CDR2 is SVGAGI in the germline V gene. Trimming left V 7 bases short and J 4 bases short, with 17 bases between.